The rows below give T cell receptor beta chains drawn from one sample of a study of regulatory T cells in long-lasting Graves disease. TCRdb reanalysed the multiplex PCR reads using MiXCR and keeps one entry per CDR3 protein. The sample gives some 410,000 distinct CDR3 sequences, 16% of which show up once; 9.5% to 12% is in the top ten. The same sample was also studied in work on T cells in Graves' hyperthyroidism and ophthalmopathy.

The sample in question was peripheral blood mononuclear cells (PBMCs), obtained at new diagnosis, from a patient treated with antithyroid drugs. The receptors derive from a woman in her 30s with Graves disease. CDR3s include the opening cysteine and the closing phenylalanine or tryptophan. Each record gives: D gene, clone size, J gene, V gene, CDR3 DNA, CDR3 protein. The D gene is left open where the match is weak. Only some rows state a clone size, as once, few, many or a class for expanded clones.

d_call: TRBD1; clone_size: many; j_call: TRBJ2-7; v_call: TRBV18; cdr3_nt: TGTGCCAGCTCAGGCTCCCTCGACAGGGGTAACGAGCAGTACTTC; cdr3_aa: CASSGSLDRGNEQYF
d_call: NA; clone_size: many; j_call: TRBJ2-2; v_call: TRBV28; cdr3_nt: TGTGCCAGCAGTTTCCCAGGGGACACCGGGGAGCTGTTTTTT; cdr3_aa: CASSFPGDTGELFF
d_call: NA; clone_size: few; j_call: TRBJ2-1; v_call: TRBV6-9; cdr3_nt: TGTGCCAGCAGTTTTCCCGGGGCTGAGCAGTTCTTC; cdr3_aa: CASSFPGAEQFF
d_call: NA; clone_size: NA; j_call: TRBJ2-2; v_call: TRBV10-3; cdr3_nt: TGTGCCATCAGTACACTTCGAGGGACGTTGGAGCTGTTTTTT; cdr3_aa: CAISTLRGTLELFF
d_call: TRBD2; clone_size: NA; j_call: TRBJ2-2; v_call: TRBV6-5; cdr3_nt: TGTGCCAGCAGTTACTCGATGTCTAGCGGGAGTGTTAGAACCGGGGAGCTGTTTTTT; cdr3_aa: CASSYSMSSGSVRTGELFF
d_call: NA; clone_size: NA; j_call: TRBJ2-7; v_call: TRBV4-3; cdr3_nt: TGCGCCAGCAGCCAAGTGGGAGGTTCGCGGGAGCAGTACTTC; cdr3_aa: CASSQVGGSREQYF
d_call: NA; clone_size: NA; j_call: TRBJ2-7; v_call: TRBV7-3; cdr3_nt: TGTGCCAGCAGCTCGCCGCAGAGGGCCCTCGGGGAGCAGTACTTC; cdr3_aa: CASSSPQRALGEQYF
d_call: NA; clone_size: many; j_call: TRBJ2-7; v_call: TRBV13; cdr3_nt: TGTGCCAGCAGCTCGTCACAGGGTCCCTACGAGCAGTACTTC; cdr3_aa: CASSSSQGPYEQYF
d_call: NA; clone_size: many; j_call: TRBJ2-5; v_call: TRBV20-1; cdr3_nt: TGCAGTGCTAGAGATTTGCGGGTCTGGGAGACCCAGTACTTC; cdr3_aa: CSARDLRVWETQYF
d_call: NA; clone_size: many; j_call: TRBJ2-4; v_call: TRBV3-1; cdr3_nt: TGTGCCAGCAGCCAGGCAGGAGGGGGCGAAAACATTCAGTACTTC; cdr3_aa: CASSQAGGGENIQYF
d_call: TRBD2; clone_size: NA; j_call: TRBJ2-2; v_call: TRBV20-1; cdr3_nt: TGCAGTGCTAGAGACAAGGCCGCTAGCGGGAGTGGGACCGGGGAGCTGTTTTTT; cdr3_aa: CSARDKAASGSGTGELFF
d_call: NA; clone_size: NA; j_call: TRBJ2-7; v_call: TRBV5-1; cdr3_nt: TGCGCCAGCAGCTCCGACAGGGCGACTAGGGCCTACGAGCAGTACTTC; cdr3_aa: CASSSDRATRAYEQYF
d_call: TRBD1; clone_size: NA; j_call: TRBJ2-7; v_call: TRBV7-6; cdr3_nt: TGTGCCAGCAGCTCCGACAGGGGAGGCGAGCAGTACTTC; cdr3_aa: CASSSDRGGEQYF
d_call: TRBD1; clone_size: few; j_call: TRBJ2-4; v_call: TRBV7-9; cdr3_nt: TGTGCCAGCAGCAGCCTCGGACAGGGGGCCGTCAAAAACATTCAGTACTTC; cdr3_aa: CASSSLGQGAVKNIQYF
d_call: NA; clone_size: many; j_call: TRBJ1-3; v_call: TRBV27; cdr3_nt: TGTGCCAGCAGCGACAGCTACTCTGGAAACACCATATATTTT; cdr3_aa: CASSDSYSGNTIYF
d_call: NA; clone_size: NA; j_call: TRBJ2-1; v_call: TRBV9; cdr3_nt: TGTGCCAGCAGCGTTGGGGGGACCTACTCCTACAATGAGCAGTTCTTC; cdr3_aa: CASSVGGTYSYNEQFF
d_call: TRBD1; clone_size: many; j_call: TRBJ1-1; v_call: TRBV6-1; cdr3_nt: TGTGCCAGCAGCCACAGGGGGCGGGCGGGCACTGAAGCTTTCTTT; cdr3_aa: CASSHRGRAGTEAFF
d_call: NA; clone_size: many; j_call: TRBJ2-7; v_call: TRBV20-1; cdr3_nt: TGCAGTGCTAGACGGGACGGAGGCTCCTACGAGCAGTACTTC; cdr3_aa: CSARRDGGSYEQYF
d_call: NA; clone_size: many; j_call: TRBJ1-2; v_call: TRBV20-1; cdr3_nt: TGCAGTGCTAGAGATCAAGGGAGAACCTATGGCTACACCTTC; cdr3_aa: CSARDQGRTYGYTF
d_call: TRBD1; clone_size: many; j_call: TRBJ1-5; v_call: TRBV6-1; cdr3_nt: TGTGCCAGCAGCTTTCAGGCAGGGGGACATAGCAATCAGCCCCAGCATTTT; cdr3_aa: CASSFQAGGHSNQPQHF
d_call: NA; clone_size: NA; j_call: TRBJ1-1; v_call: TRBV4-1; cdr3_nt: TGCGCCAGCAGCCAAGAGGGACATTTTGAAGCTTTCTTT; cdr3_aa: CASSQEGHFEAFF
d_call: NA; clone_size: many; j_call: TRBJ1-1; v_call: TRBV27; cdr3_nt: TGTGCCAGCAGGACAACAGACATGAACACTGAAGCTTTCTTT; cdr3_aa: CASRTTDMNTEAFF
d_call: NA; clone_size: NA; j_call: TRBJ2-1; v_call: TRBV6-2/TRBV6-3; cdr3_nt: TGTGCCAGCAGTTACGTTCTGGCTAAATCCTACAATGAGCAGTTCTTC; cdr3_aa: CASSYVLAKSYNEQFF
d_call: TRBD1; clone_size: many; j_call: TRBJ2-1; v_call: TRBV12-3/TRBV12-4; cdr3_nt: TGTGCCAGCAGTTTAGAGAGGGGGCGAAGCAATGAGCAGTTCTTC; cdr3_aa: CASSLERGRSNEQFF
d_call: TRBD2; clone_size: many; j_call: TRBJ2-5; v_call: TRBV30; cdr3_nt: TGTGCCTGGAGTGTAACTAGCGGGATTCCTCAGTACTTC; cdr3_aa: CAWSVTSGIPQYF
d_call: NA; clone_size: once; j_call: TRBJ1-1; v_call: TRBV5-4; cdr3_nt: TGTGCCAGCAGCTTGGCCCCGACAGAAATGAACACTGAAGCTTTCTTT; cdr3_aa: CASSLAPTEMNTEAFF
d_call: NA; clone_size: NA; j_call: TRBJ1-2; v_call: TRBV14; cdr3_nt: TGTGCCAGCAGCCAAGAAACGAACTATGGCTACACCTTC; cdr3_aa: CASSQETNYGYTF
d_call: NA; clone_size: few; j_call: TRBJ2-6; v_call: TRBV4-2; cdr3_nt: TGTGCCAGCAGCCAAGACCCCATCACACAGGGAGCTGGGGCCAACGTCCTGACTTTC; cdr3_aa: CASSQDPITQGAGANVLTF
d_call: NA; clone_size: many; j_call: TRBJ1-2; v_call: TRBV7-2; cdr3_nt: TGTGCCAGCAGCTTAACACAGGGAGACTATGGCTACACCTTC; cdr3_aa: CASSLTQGDYGYTF
d_call: NA; clone_size: few; j_call: TRBJ2-1; v_call: TRBV24-1; cdr3_nt: TGTGCCACCTCACCGGCAGGGGAAAACAATGAGCAGTTCTTC; cdr3_aa: CATSPAGENNEQFF
d_call: NA; clone_size: NA; j_call: TRBJ1-1; v_call: TRBV10-3; cdr3_nt: TGTGCCATCAGTGAGGGTGCGGCGACTTTCTTT; cdr3_aa: CAISEGAATFF
d_call: TRBD1; clone_size: many; j_call: TRBJ1-2; v_call: TRBV28; cdr3_nt: TGTGCCAGCAGTCGACAGGGTTCCTATGGCTACACCTTC; cdr3_aa: CASSRQGSYGYTF
d_call: TRBD1; clone_size: many; j_call: TRBJ1-1; v_call: TRBV3-1; cdr3_nt: TGTGCCAGCAGCCAAGATTTACGGACAGGTAAGAACACTGAAGCTTTCTTT; cdr3_aa: CASSQDLRTGKNTEAFF
d_call: NA; clone_size: many; j_call: TRBJ2-1; v_call: TRBV4-3; cdr3_nt: TGCGCCAGCAGCCAAGACGGGGGGCGGAACAATGAGCAGTTCTTC; cdr3_aa: CASSQDGGRNNEQFF
d_call: TRBD2; clone_size: many; j_call: TRBJ2-5; v_call: TRBV11-3; cdr3_nt: TGTGCCAGCAGTCAAACTAGCGCCCAAGAGACCCAGTACTTC; cdr3_aa: CASSQTSAQETQYF
d_call: TRBD1; clone_size: few; j_call: TRBJ1-2; v_call: TRBV12-3/TRBV12-4; cdr3_nt: TGTGCCAGCAGCCCACGCGACAGGGGATATGGCTACACCTTC; cdr3_aa: CASSPRDRGYGYTF
d_call: NA; clone_size: few; j_call: TRBJ1-2; v_call: TRBV27; cdr3_nt: TGTGCCAGCAGTTCCCACGATAATTATGGCTACGCCTTC; cdr3_aa: CASSSHDNYGYAF
d_call: TRBD2; clone_size: many; j_call: TRBJ2-1; v_call: TRBV19; cdr3_nt: TGTGCCAGTAGTATAGATCCAGCGGGAGGGCCTAAGGATGAGCAGTTCTTC; cdr3_aa: CASSIDPAGGPKDEQFF
d_call: NA; clone_size: NA; j_call: TRBJ1-1; v_call: TRBV6-2/TRBV6-3; cdr3_nt: TGTGCCAGCAACGAGGGGGGGCTGAGGGGGGCGAACACTGAAGCTTTCTTT; cdr3_aa: CASNEGGLRGANTEAFF
d_call: TRBD2; clone_size: few; j_call: TRBJ2-4; v_call: TRBV20-1; cdr3_nt: TGCAGTGCCAGGACTAGCGGGAGGGCCAAAAACATTCAGTACTTC; cdr3_aa: CSARTSGRAKNIQYF
d_call: TRBD2; clone_size: many; j_call: TRBJ2-1; v_call: TRBV28; cdr3_nt: TGTGCCAGCAGTTCCGTAGCCACCTCTAGCGGCGCCAATGAGCAGTTCTTC; cdr3_aa: CASSSVATSSGANEQFF
d_call: NA; clone_size: few; j_call: TRBJ1-2; v_call: TRBV27; cdr3_nt: TGTGCCAGCAGTTTGTATCCAAACTATGGCTACACCTTC; cdr3_aa: CASSLYPNYGYTF
d_call: NA; clone_size: many; j_call: TRBJ2-2; v_call: TRBV11-2; cdr3_nt: TGTGCCAGCAGCTTTTGGACAGAGAACACCGGGGAGCTGTTTTTT; cdr3_aa: CASSFWTENTGELFF
d_call: TRBD1; clone_size: many; j_call: TRBJ1-2; v_call: TRBV28; cdr3_nt: TGTGCCAGCAGTTTGCTGGACAGGGTCTCGGGCTACACCTTC; cdr3_aa: CASSLLDRVSGYTF
d_call: NA; clone_size: many; j_call: TRBJ2-5; v_call: TRBV18; cdr3_nt: TGTGCCAGCTCACCACCCACAGCCCCCCAAGAGACCCAGTACTTC; cdr3_aa: CASSPPTAPQETQYF
d_call: TRBD2; clone_size: NA; j_call: TRBJ2-1; v_call: TRBV7-9; cdr3_nt: TGTGCCAGCAGTGAACTCTGGGCTAGCGGGAGCAATGAGCAGTTCTTC; cdr3_aa: CASSELWASGSNEQFF
d_call: TRBD2; clone_size: few; j_call: TRBJ2-1; v_call: TRBV6-1; cdr3_nt: TGTGCCAGCAGTACTTTAGCGGGAGGGACGAATGAGCAGTTCTTC; cdr3_aa: CASSTLAGGTNEQFF
d_call: NA; clone_size: many; j_call: TRBJ2-3; v_call: TRBV28; cdr3_nt: TGTGCCAGCAGTTCACCGGGACCAAAACCGATCACAGATACGCAGTATTTT; cdr3_aa: CASSSPGPKPITDTQYF
d_call: TRBD2; clone_size: many; j_call: TRBJ2-1; v_call: TRBV20-1; cdr3_nt: TGCAGTGCCCCCCTAGGGACTAGCGGGAGTAGTTGGAACAATGAGCAGTTCTTC; cdr3_aa: CSAPLGTSGSSWNNEQFF
d_call: NA; clone_size: many; j_call: TRBJ1-6; v_call: TRBV11-2; cdr3_nt: TGTGCCAGCAGCTTCACGGCGGGGGTTGCACCCCTCCACTTT; cdr3_aa: CASSFTAGVAPLHF
d_call: TRBD1; clone_size: many; j_call: TRBJ2-1; v_call: TRBV28; cdr3_nt: TGTGCCAGCAGACCACAGGGGAACAATGAGCAGTTCTTC; cdr3_aa: CASRPQGNNEQFF
d_call: TRBD1; clone_size: few; j_call: TRBJ2-3; v_call: TRBV15; cdr3_nt: TGTGCCACCAGCAAGGCAGGGACAGGGGCTAGGAGTTTT; cdr3_aa: CATSKAGTGARSF
d_call: NA; clone_size: many; j_call: TRBJ2-1; v_call: TRBV9; cdr3_nt: TGTGCCAGCAGCCCTTGGAACAATGAGCAGTTCTTC; cdr3_aa: CASSPWNNEQFF
d_call: NA; clone_size: NA; j_call: TRBJ2-1; v_call: TRBV9; cdr3_nt: TGTGCCAGCAGCGTAGCCTCTTCCCCGGGCAATGAGCAGTTCTTC; cdr3_aa: CASSVASSPGNEQFF
d_call: NA; clone_size: many; j_call: TRBJ2-7; v_call: TRBV6-1; cdr3_nt: TGTGCCAGCAGACCTACAGGGAGGGTCGAGCAGTACTTC; cdr3_aa: CASRPTGRVEQYF
d_call: NA; clone_size: NA; j_call: TRBJ2-3; v_call: TRBV24-1; cdr3_nt: TGTGCCACCAGCGGGTTCAACACAGATACGCAGTATTTT; cdr3_aa: CATSGFNTDTQYF
d_call: TRBD1; clone_size: few; j_call: TRBJ1-6; v_call: TRBV6-5; cdr3_nt: TGTGCCAGCAGTTATAAAGGGGGCGCGGGTTCACCCCTCCACTTT; cdr3_aa: CASSYKGGAGSPLHF
d_call: NA; clone_size: many; j_call: TRBJ2-5; v_call: TRBV28; cdr3_nt: TGTGCCAGCAGTAGTGTGGGAGAAGAGACCCAGTACTTC; cdr3_aa: CASSSVGEETQYF
d_call: NA; clone_size: many; j_call: TRBJ2-2; v_call: TRBV30; cdr3_nt: TGTGCCTGGAGTTTCCTGGGCGGGGAGCTGTTTTTT; cdr3_aa: CAWSFLGGELFF